The 30 T cell receptor beta chains below all came from one sample that was sequenced in a study of T cells in Graves' hyperthyroidism and ophthalmopathy. RNA transcripts were the template for amplifying TCR beta CDR3 regions. The TCR CDR3 first-round RT-PCR relied on the HTBI primer set. From the multiplex PCR reads, TCRdb called clonotypes with MiXCR, one entry per CDR3 protein. In the table there are more than 300,000 distinct CDR3 sequences, less than 20% of which are singletons. The sample comprised blood. Receptor source: a man aged 18 to 30 with Graves' ophthalmopathy.

V usage is TRBV11-2 and J usage is TRBJ2-1; TRBD2 aligns across 12 bases. The CDR3 is made up of 16 amino acids. CDR1 and CDR2 (germline): SGHAT, FQNNGV. The junction had 7 bases not matched to a gene; V was cut back by 4 bases and J by 6 bases. CDR3 in amino acids: CASSYPPGLAGNEQFF. The DNA of the CDR3 is TGTGCCAGCAGCTACCCTCCGGGACTAGCGGGCAATGAGCAGTTCTTC.

This clonotype turned up a few times. J is TRBJ2-5 and V is TRBV3-1, with TRBD2 identical over 8 bases. V lost 5 bases and J lost 5; bases outside the gene matches: 19. The CDR3 is 18 amino acids. Per germline, CDR1 LGHDT and CDR2 YNNKEL (reference sequence). The CDR3 region has the DNA TGTGCCAGCAGCTTATTTGGGGGGCTAGCGGGTAATCGCGAGACCCAGTACTTC. It translates to CASSLFGGLAGNRETQYF.

This clonotype was counted a few times. This chain links TRBV4-1 with TRBJ2-5, with TRBD1 matching 9 bases. V gave up 1 base and J gave up 5 bases; unmatched junction bases: 5. The germline V gene has CDR1 MGHRA and CDR2 YSYEKL. This CDR3 contains 15 residues. In DNA form, the CDR3 reads TGCGCCAGCAGCCAAGGGGACAGGGCTGCGGAGACCCAGTACTTC. Its protein product is CASSQGDRAAETQYF.

In this sample, this clonotype turned up a few times. The chain combines TRBV13 with TRBJ2-1; a weak D match, TRBD2 (5 bases). Trimming pared 6 bases from V and 4 bases from J, leaving 22 bases between. The CDR3 covers 17 residues. From germline, CDR1 is PRHDT and CDR2 FYEKMQ (reference sequence). CDR3: CASRLVAAVGDYNEQFF. The DNA of the CDR3 is TGTGCCAGCAGACTAGTGGCGGCGGTTGGGGATTACAATGAGCAGTTCTTC.

V is TRBV10-3 and J is TRBJ2-2; 7 bases fit TRBD1. This CDR3 has 14 amino acids. Trimming took 5 bases from V and 4 from J; bases not matched to a gene: 4. The germline CDR1 and CDR2 sequences are ENHRY and SYGVKD. CDR3 DNA sequence: TGTGCCATCAGTTCAGGGGGAGCCACCGGGGAGCTGTTTTTT. The encoded protein is CAISSGGATGELFF.

This clonotype was seen ten or more times. The rearrangement joins TRBV3-1 to TRBJ2-3; the D is unclear. The germline V gene has CDR1 LGHDT and CDR2 YNNKEL (reference sequence). The CDR3 spans 17 residues. V lost 0 bases and J lost 1, with 14 bases in between. The CDR3 nucleotides are TGTGCCAGCAGCCAAGATTATCGGGCCGGAGGCACAGATACGCAGTATTTT. Protein sequence: CASSQDYRAGGTDTQYF.

This clonotype was picked up many times. The J gene is TRBJ2-7, the V gene TRBV7-2; TRBD1 agrees at 7 bases. Germline values: CDR1 SGHTA, CDR2 FQGNSA. The V gene end was trimmed by 2 bases and the J gene end by 6 bases; junction bases not matched to a gene: 10. This CDR3 is built from 15 residues. The CDR3 coding sequence is TGTGCCAGCAGCTTATCTGGGACAGACCCCCCCGAGCAGTACTTC. Its translation is CASSLSGTDPPEQYF.

The count of this clonotype is one. The V and J genes are TRBV19 and TRBJ2-1; TRBD1 matches 10 bases. Germline V gene lookup returns CDR1 LNHDA and CDR2 SQIVND (reference sequence). Trimming cost V 5 bases and J 6 bases; bases outside gene matches: 7. This CDR3 comprises 15 residues. CDR3 amino acids: CASSAGTGEVNEQFF. CDR3 in DNA: TGTGCCAGTAGTGCCGGGACAGGGGAAGTCAATGAGCAGTTCTTC.

This clonotype was picked up many times. The chain joins TRBV29-1 to TRBJ1-1; D not resolved. This CDR3 contains 13 residues. CDR1 and CDR2 from the germline V gene are SQVTM and ANQGSEA. The V gene lost 5 bases and the J gene lost 0 bases, with 10 bases spanning the gap. This CDR3 is CSVRYSLNTEAFF. DNA for the CDR3: TGCAGCGTTAGGTACAGTTTGAACACTGAAGCTTTCTTT.

V and J are TRBV10-3 and TRBJ2-1, with a weak D call TRBD1 (7 bases). Germline loops: CDR1 ENHRY, CDR2 SYGVKD. The CDR3 sequence is 17 residues long. Trimming removed 4 bases at V and 5 bases at J, with 21 bases between. CDR3 residues: CAISGGARQGINNEQFF. The CDR3, as DNA: TGTGCCATCAGTGGGGGGGCCAGACAGGGCATCAACAATGAGCAGTTCTTC.

This clonotype turned up a few times. The gene calls are TRBV9 and TRBJ2-5; D might be TRBD1 or TRBD2, each matching 6 bases. V lost 4 bases and J 4 bases, leaving 17 bases between the germline ends. The CDR3 spans 15 residues. CDR1 SGDLS and CDR2 YYNGEE come from the germline V gene. CDR3 sequence: CASSKEDRRGETQYF. The CDR3 DNA sequence: TGTGCCAGCAGCAAAGAAGACAGGAGGGGAGAGACCCAGTACTTC. Looking up the rest from reference TRBV9 and TRBJ2-5 gives the full variable domain: DSGVTQTPKHLITATGQRVTLRCSPRSGDLSVYWYQQSLDQGLQFLIQYYNGEERAKGNILERFSAQQFPDLHSELNLSSLELGDSALYFCASSKEDRRGETQYFGPGTRLLVL.

This clonotype has ten or more counts. V usage is TRBV18 and J usage is TRBJ1-5; maybe TRBD1 (5 bases). V shed 4 bases and J shed 0 bases, with 10 bases lying between them. The CDR3 runs 15 residues. CDR1 KGHSH and CDR2 LQKENI come from the germline V gene. This CDR3 reads CASSQTENSNQPQHF. The CDR3 nucleotides are TGTGCCAGCTCACAGACAGAAAATAGCAATCAGCCCCAGCATTTT. Full variable domain (rest looked up from reference TRBV18 and TRBJ1-5): NAGVMQNPRHLVRRRGQEARLRCSPMKGHSHVYWYRQLPEEGLKFMVYLQKENIIDESGMPKERFSAEFPKEGPSILRIQQVVRGDSAAYFCASSQTENSNQPQHFGDGTRLSIL.

In its sample, this clonotype was seen many times. This chain joins TRBV24-1 and TRBJ2-3; perhaps D is TRBD1 or TRBD2 (5 bases each). The CDR3 loop spans 15 amino acids. Looked up from germline, CDR1 is KGHDR and CDR2 is SFDVKD. The V end lost 2 bases, the J end lost 6 bases, and 14 bases lay between the germline ends. This CDR3 reads CATSDSSGGADTQYF. In DNA, the CDR3 is TGTGCCACCAGTGATTCCAGTGGGGGAGCGGATACGCAGTATTTT.

This clonotype was counted a few times. This chain links TRBV6-4 with TRBJ1-2; D gene uncertain. The V gene's germline CDR1 is MRHNA and CDR2 SNTAGT. The V and J ends lost 2 bases and 1 base respectively, with 5 bases between them. CDR3 length: 13 amino acids. The CDR3 sequence: CASSDRDNYGYTF. The CDR3 bases are TGTGCCAGCAGTGACCGGGATAACTATGGCTACACCTTC.

This clonotype has a handful of counts. The CDR3 loop reads CASRRAGQGAFYGYTF. The CDR3 region has the DNA TGTGCCAGCAGACGGGCTGGACAGGGGGCCTTCTATGGCTACACCTTC. V usage is TRBV7-9 and J usage is TRBJ1-2; 11 bases agree with TRBD1. This CDR3 is built from 16 residues. V lost 6 bases and J lost 4; bases outside the gene matches: 10. CDR1 is SEHNR, CDR2 FQNEAQ, per germline (reference sequence).

This clonotype has a count of ten or more. The V call is TRBV18, the J call TRBJ2-1; 11 bases map to TRBD1. Germline values: CDR1 KGHSH, CDR2 LQKENI. The CDR3 contains 15 residues. V shed 5 bases, J shed 5 bases, and the junction held 5 bases outside the gene matches. CDR3 loop: CASSFGQGANNEQFF. The CDR3 DNA is TGTGCCAGCTCATTCGGACAGGGGGCGAACAATGAGCAGTTCTTC.

This chain joins TRBV28 and TRBJ2-1; weak D call: TRBD2 (5 bases). V was clipped by 3 bases and J by 10 bases, with 10 bases between them. The germline CDR1 and CDR2 sequences are MDHEN and SYDVKM. The CDR3 runs 12 residues. For the CDR3, the DNA is TGTGCCAGCAGTTTGGCGGGTCACGAGCAGTTCTTC. This translates into CASSLAGHEQFF.

In this sample, this clonotype turned up a few times. This chain joins TRBV7-3 and TRBJ2-2; 7 bases agree with TRBD2. CDR1 is SGHTA, CDR2 FQGTGA, per germline. Trimming at V came to 5 bases and at J to 6 bases, leaving 15 bases not matched to a gene. The CDR3 is 17 amino acids. The CDR3 DNA follows: TGTGCCAGCAGCGCGGCGGGGAGGGTAGGAGGTGCCGGGGAGCTGTTTTTT. This encodes CASSAAGRVGGAGELFF. Supplemented by reference TRBV7-3 and TRBJ2-2, the full variable domain reads GAGVSQTPSNKVTEKGKYVELRCDPISGHTALYWYRQSLGQGPEFLIYFQGTGAADDSGLPNDRFFAVRPEGSVSTLKIQRTERGDSAVYLCASSAAGRVGGAGELFFGEGSRLTVL.

In this sample, this clonotype turned up many times. The chain uses TRBV16 and TRBJ1-6; D is unclear. This CDR3 comprises 14 residues. V lost 0 bases and J 7 bases, leaving 7 bases between the germline ends. Germline values: CDR1 KGHSY, CDR2 FQNENV. The CDR3 loop reads CASSQSAGNSPLHF. CDR3 nucleotide sequence: TGTGCCAGCAGCCAATCGGCGGGAAATTCACCCCTCCACTTT.

This clonotype was seen a few times. The rearrangement joins TRBV12-3 or TRBV12-4 to TRBJ1-2, with D uncertain. Between the trimmed V and J ends, which lost 5 bases and 0 bases, there was a span of 13 bases. CDR3 size: 15 residues. The CDR3: CASSPRPVPNYGYTF. The CDR3 nucleotides read TGTGCCAGCAGTCCGCGACCGGTACCTAACTATGGCTACACCTTC.

This clonotype turned up a few times. This chain connects TRBV7-9 to TRBJ2-1; D is undetermined. Trimming took off 3 bases at V and 4 bases at J, with 4 bases between the two ends. Germline CDR1 reads SEHNR; CDR2 reads FQNEAQ (reference sequence). The length of the CDR3 is 12 residues. The CDR3 reads CASSFRYNEQFF. In DNA, the CDR3 is TGTGCCAGCAGCTTCAGGTACAATGAGCAGTTCTTC.

V usage is TRBV14 and J usage is TRBJ1-6; no definite D call. Germline assignment: CDR1 SGHDN and CDR2 FVKESK. This CDR3 contains 19 residues. The germline V and J ends were trimmed by 1 base and 4 bases, with 20 bases remaining between them. The CDR3 here is CASSQGSFGGRFYNSPLHF. The CDR3 region has the DNA TGTGCCAGCAGCCAAGGGTCGTTCGGAGGACGGTTTTATAATTCACCCCTCCACTTT. The whole variable domain, remainder taken from reference TRBV14 and TRBJ1-6, is EAGVTQFPSHSVIEKGQTVTLRCDPISGHDNLYWYRRVMGKEIKFLLHFVKESKQDESGMPNNRFLAERTGGTYSTLKVQPAELEDSGVYFCASSQGSFGGRFYNSPLHFGNGTRLTVT.

The rearrangement links TRBV4-1 to TRBJ1-6; D possibly corresponds to TRBD1 (5 bases). The V end lost 3 bases, the J end lost 3 bases, and 18 bases lay between the germline ends. CDR3 length: 18 amino acids. Germline V gene sequence: CDR1 MGHRA, CDR2 YSYEKL. CDR3 nucleotide sequence: TGCGCCAGCAGCCAGAGAGAGGTTGGGGCCCTCTATAATTCACCCCTCCACTTT. It yields the protein CASSQREVGALYNSPLHF.

J is TRBJ1-6 and V is TRBV6-2 or TRBV6-3, with D possibly TRBD1 on 6 matching bases. Germline loops: CDR1 MNHEY, CDR2 SVGEGT. The CDR3 sequence is 15 residues long. V was clipped by 8 bases and J by 6 bases, with 17 bases between them. The CDR3 protein is CASLSGAGGNSPLHF. The CDR3 DNA follows: TGTGCCAGCCTCTCGGGGGCCGGTGGTAATTCACCCCTCCACTTT.

The sample holds many counts of this clonotype. The rearrangement joins TRBV29-1 to TRBJ2-1, with D uncertain. Germline-derived CDR1 and CDR2 are SQVTM and ANQGSEA. The V end lost 4 bases, the J end lost 3 bases, and 13 bases lay between the germline ends. The CDR3 extends over 14 amino acids. DNA of the CDR3: TGCAGCGTTGTTGAGGTGGAAATCTACAATGAGCAGTTCTTC. It encodes CSVVEVEIYNEQFF.

The chain joins TRBV5-5 to TRBJ2-7; 9 nucleotides align to TRBD2. The ends lost 1 base at V and 2 bases at J; junction bases unmatched: 10. Germline values: CDR1 SGHKS, CDR2 YYEKEE (reference sequence). The CDR3 loop spans 17 amino acids. The CDR3 nucleotides read TGTGCCAGCAGCTTGAGAAGCGGGGGGCTTGCCCCCTACGAGCAGTACTTC. Its translation: CASSLRSGGLAPYEQYF.

In this sample, this clonotype turned up many times. The chain has TRBV12-3 or TRBV12-4 and TRBJ2-3; D might be TRBD1 (7 bases). With 6 bases removed from V and 4 bases from J, the gap between germline ends came to 17 bases. The CDR3 loop spans 15 amino acids. In nucleotides, the CDR3 is TGTGCCAGCAGGAGACAGGGCGGGGATGCAGATACGCAGTATTTT. This translates into CASRRQGGDADTQYF.

This clonotype was recorded at least ten times. This rearrangement joins TRBV7-3 to TRBJ2-5, with D perhaps matching TRBD1 (7 bases). This CDR3 comprises 14 residues. V shed 4 bases and J shed 4 bases, with 13 bases lying between them. The germline V gene has CDR1 SGHTA and CDR2 FQGTGA. The DNA for the CDR3 is TGTGCCAGCAGCTCCCAGGGGGGAGGAGAGACCCAGTACTTC. The encoded protein is CASSSQGGGETQYF.

V and J are TRBV2 and TRBJ2-1; 9 bases are a match to TRBD2. Germline V gives CDR1 SNHLY, CDR2 FYNNEI. The CDR3 extends over 15 amino acids. V trimming: 4 bases; J trimming: 9 bases; junction bases outside the gene matches: 10. The CDR3 coding sequence is TGTGCCAGCAGTGCCCCCAGCGGGGGGCGGGGTGAGCAGTTCTTC. It codes for CASSAPSGGRGEQFF. Using reference TRBV2 and TRBJ2-1 for the parts outside the CDR3, the full variable domain is EPEVTQTPSHQVTQMGQEVILRCVPISNHLYFYWYRQILGQKVEFLVSFYNNEISEKSEIFDDQFSVERPDGSNFTLKIRSTKLEDSAMYFCASSAPSGGRGEQFFGPGTRLTVL.

This clonotype was seen ten or more times. The rearrangement links TRBV7-6 to TRBJ1-5; 10 nucleotides align to TRBD1. The J segment lost 7 bases and the V segment lost 5 bases, leaving 8 bases of the junction unmatched. The CDR3 contains 15 residues. Germline V CDR1 and CDR2: SGHVS, FNYEAQ. The CDR3 DNA reads as TGTGCCAGCAGCAAAGGGACAGGGGTGGGACAGCCCCAGCATTTT. It codes for CASSKGTGVGQPQHF.